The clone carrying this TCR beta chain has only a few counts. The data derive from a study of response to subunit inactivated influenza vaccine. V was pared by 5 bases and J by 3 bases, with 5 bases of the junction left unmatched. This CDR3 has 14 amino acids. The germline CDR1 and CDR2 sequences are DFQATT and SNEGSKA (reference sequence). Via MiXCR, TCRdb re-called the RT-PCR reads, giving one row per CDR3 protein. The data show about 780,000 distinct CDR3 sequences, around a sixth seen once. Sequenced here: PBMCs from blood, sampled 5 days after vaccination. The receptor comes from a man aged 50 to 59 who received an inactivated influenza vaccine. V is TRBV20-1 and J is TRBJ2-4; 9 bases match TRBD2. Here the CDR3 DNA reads TGCAGTGCTGCCCTAGCGGGAAACAAAAACATTCAGTACTTC. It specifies CSAALAGNKNIQYF.